This record looks at one T cell receptor (beta chain) sequence and its context. Which antigen it targets is not known. Sequencing instrument: Illumina HiSeq 2000. TCR beta cDNA libraries were made by 5'RACE template switching that added a universal primer site and unique molecular identifiers. cDNA synthesis was primed from the TCR beta constant segment, followed by two successive PCR amplification steps. In the authors' own workflow: MIGEC handled demultiplexing of the reads and grouping by UMI, while MiTCR was used to assemble and quantify clonotypes. Only TCR cDNA sequences supported by at least two reads were kept to exclude erroneous sequences. The tcR package was used for downstream repertoire analysis, and clonotypes were matched across fractions by CDR3 nucleotide sequence plus V segment. VDJmatch was used to annotate antigen specificity against VDJdb, with one amino acid substitution in CDR3 allowed. Reprocessed by TCRdb, the reads give a single entry per CDR3 protein sequence, without DNA. Here the V and J calls rest on TCRdb's processing, not on the authors' analysis. The sample has about 170,000 distinct CDR3 sequences on record. The ten largest clones capture about 19% of the sample.

The sample belongs to a study of T cells expressing NK-cell markers (dated by TCRdb to about 2020). Background on the whole study: Seven or eight donors provided sorted CD3+CD56+NKG2C+, CD3+CD56+NKG2C- and CD3+CD56-NKG2C+ T-cell subsets, whose TCR beta-chain repertoires were profiled. Seven of the eight sequenced donors were HCMV-seropositive and one was HCMV-seronegative. The study sequenced eight donors, all healthy volunteers chosen at random: three men and five women. Libraries were sequenced as 2 x 150 bp reads on Illumina HiSeq 2000/2500, MiSeq or NextSeq. Broad study findings and their caveats: Those dominant clonotypes were again the most abundant among CD3+CD56-NKG2C+ cells in a few donors, at about 25-60.1%. In several donors, the dominant CD3+CD56+NKG2C+ clonotypes were found to rank among the top 10 CD8+ clonotypes and to make up 1.0-7.0% of CD8+ T cells. Whether the expanded NKG2C-expressing T cell clones were specific for HCMV antigens remained unclear.

A commercial ELISA kit detecting HCMV-specific IgG in serum was used to determine HCMV serostatus. Ficoll density gradient centrifugation was used to isolate peripheral blood mononuclear cells from blood. The CDR3 spans 18 residues, from the cysteine through the phenylalanine. No DNA was logged. From a lookup of the germline V gene (reference sequence), CDR1 and CDR2 are GTSNPN and SVGIG. The specimen was blood T cells: a sorted CD56 or NKG2C T cell subset, CD4+ or CD8+ T cells, or bulk PBMC T cells (not recorded which). This TCR was recovered from a man between 18 and 69 years old in good health. Recombination linked TRBV30 to TRBJ2-3; TCRdb picks TRBD2, but there is no DNA to check that call. The CDR3 loop reads CAWSTTSGGVRVTDTQYF.